Given below is one T cell receptor (beta chain) in context. The target antigen is unknown. The J segment lost 7 bases and the V segment lost 2 bases, leaving 14 bases of the junction unmatched. Looked up from germline, CDR1 is KGHSH and CDR2 is LQKENI. The CDR3 runs 18 residues. One entry per CDR3 protein results from TCRdb running MiXCR on the 5' RACE reads. The repertoire has 100,000 or so distinct CDR3 sequences, roughly 14% of them found once; the top ten carry roughly 6.3%. The record originates from a study of early T cells in non-severe SARS-CoV-2 infection. The wider study: Bulk RNA taken from unsorted whole blood was sequenced, leaving chains unpaired.

Notes on the study in general: Matching results from VDJdb favored anti-spike CD8 responses, leaving private and CD4 specificities undetected.

Source material: whole blood. V and J are TRBV18 and TRBJ1-6, with 7 nucleotides matching TRBD1. This TCR derives from an adult who was a healthcare worker with PCR-confirmed SARS-CoV-2 infection or an uninfected control (not recorded which). CDR3: CASSPTNRNRGPNSPLHF. CDR3 DNA sequence: TGTGCCAGCTCACCAACGAATCGAAACAGGGGTCCAAATTCACCCCTCCACTTT.